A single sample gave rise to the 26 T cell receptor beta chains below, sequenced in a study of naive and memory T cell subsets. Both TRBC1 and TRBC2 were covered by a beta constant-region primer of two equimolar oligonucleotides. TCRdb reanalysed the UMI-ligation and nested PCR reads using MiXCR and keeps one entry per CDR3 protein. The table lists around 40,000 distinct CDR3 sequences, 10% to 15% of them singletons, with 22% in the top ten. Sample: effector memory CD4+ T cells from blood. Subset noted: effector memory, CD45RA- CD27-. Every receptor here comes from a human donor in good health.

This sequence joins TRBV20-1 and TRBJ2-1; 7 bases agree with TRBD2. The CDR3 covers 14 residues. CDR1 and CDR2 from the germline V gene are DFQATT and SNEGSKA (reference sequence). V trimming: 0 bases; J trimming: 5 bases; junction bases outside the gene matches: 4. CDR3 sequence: CSARDAGADNEQFF. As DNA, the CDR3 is TGCAGTGCTAGAGATGCGGGAGCAGACAATGAGCAGTTCTTC.

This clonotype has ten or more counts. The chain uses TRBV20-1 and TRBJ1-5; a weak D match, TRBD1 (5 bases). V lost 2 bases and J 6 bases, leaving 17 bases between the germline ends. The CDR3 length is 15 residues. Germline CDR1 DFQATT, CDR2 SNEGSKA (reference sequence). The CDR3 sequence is CSARSPGGTRQPQHF. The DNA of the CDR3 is TGCAGTGCTAGATCGCCCGGCGGGACCCGTCAGCCCCAGCATTTT.

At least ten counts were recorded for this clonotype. The CDR3 bases are TGTGCCATCAACGGGGCCTTAGGAGAGACCCAGTACTTC. Translated, it gives CAINGALGETQYF. The chain combines TRBV10-3 with TRBJ2-5; D tentatively fits TRBD1 or TRBD2 (5 bases each). Trimming took off 7 bases at V and 4 bases at J, with 13 bases between the two ends. The CDR3 extends over 13 amino acids. Germline V gene data show CDR1 as ENHRY and CDR2 as SYGVKD.

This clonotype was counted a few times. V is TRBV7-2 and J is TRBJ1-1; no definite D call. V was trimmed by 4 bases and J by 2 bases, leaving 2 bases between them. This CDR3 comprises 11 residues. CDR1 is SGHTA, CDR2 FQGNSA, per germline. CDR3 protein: CASSSNTEAFF. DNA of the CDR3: TGTGCCAGCAGCTCTAACACTGAAGCTTTCTTT.

The CDR3 is CSARDGRGSGNTIYF. The CDR3 coding sequence is TGCAGTGCTAGAGACGGACGGGGCTCTGGAAACACCATATATTTT. This chain connects TRBV20-1 to TRBJ1-3; D unclear. Germline V CDR1 and CDR2: DFQATT, SNEGSKA (reference sequence). With 0 bases removed from V and 0 bases from J, the gap between germline ends came to 9 bases. The CDR3 totals 15 residues.

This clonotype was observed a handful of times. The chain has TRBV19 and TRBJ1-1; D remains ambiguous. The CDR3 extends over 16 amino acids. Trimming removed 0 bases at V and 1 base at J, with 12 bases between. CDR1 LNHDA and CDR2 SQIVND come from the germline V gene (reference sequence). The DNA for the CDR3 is TGTGCCAGTAGTATAGATCTATTTGGCAGGAACACTGAAGCTTTCTTT. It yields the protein CASSIDLFGRNTEAFF.

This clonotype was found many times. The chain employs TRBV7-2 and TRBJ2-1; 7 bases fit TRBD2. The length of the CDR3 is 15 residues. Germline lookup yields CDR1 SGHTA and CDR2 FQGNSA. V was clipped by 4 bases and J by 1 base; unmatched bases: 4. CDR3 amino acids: CASSSAAGSYNEQFF. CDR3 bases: TGTGCCAGCAGCTCCGCAGCGGGGTCCTACAATGAGCAGTTCTTC.

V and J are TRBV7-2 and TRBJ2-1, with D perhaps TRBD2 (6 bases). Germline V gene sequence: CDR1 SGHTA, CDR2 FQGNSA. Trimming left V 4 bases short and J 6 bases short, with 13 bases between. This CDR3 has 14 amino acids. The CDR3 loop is CASSSQLATNEQFF. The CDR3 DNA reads TGTGCCAGCAGCTCGCAACTAGCTACCAATGAGCAGTTCTTC.

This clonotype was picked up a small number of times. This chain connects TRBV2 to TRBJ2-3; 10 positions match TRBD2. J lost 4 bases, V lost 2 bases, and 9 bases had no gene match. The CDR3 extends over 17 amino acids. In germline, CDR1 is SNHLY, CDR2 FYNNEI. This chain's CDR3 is CASSESPGLALADTQYF. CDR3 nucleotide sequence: TGTGCCAGCAGTGAAAGCCCGGGACTAGCGCTTGCAGATACGCAGTATTTT.

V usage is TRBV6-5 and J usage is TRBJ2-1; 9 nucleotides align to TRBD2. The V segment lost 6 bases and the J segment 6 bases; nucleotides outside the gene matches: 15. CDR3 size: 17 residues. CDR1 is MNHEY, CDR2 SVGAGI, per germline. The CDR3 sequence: CASSRTVAAGGGNEQFF. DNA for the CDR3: TGTGCCAGCAGCCGCACAGTCGCAGCGGGAGGAGGCAATGAGCAGTTCTTC.

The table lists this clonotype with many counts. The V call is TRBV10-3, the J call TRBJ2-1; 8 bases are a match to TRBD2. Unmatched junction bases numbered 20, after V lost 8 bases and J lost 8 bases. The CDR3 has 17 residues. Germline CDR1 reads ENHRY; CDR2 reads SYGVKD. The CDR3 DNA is TGTGCCATCTCCGGGGGAGCGGGAGACCCCCGGGGGTATGAGCAGTTCTTC. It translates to CAISGGAGDPRGYEQFF.

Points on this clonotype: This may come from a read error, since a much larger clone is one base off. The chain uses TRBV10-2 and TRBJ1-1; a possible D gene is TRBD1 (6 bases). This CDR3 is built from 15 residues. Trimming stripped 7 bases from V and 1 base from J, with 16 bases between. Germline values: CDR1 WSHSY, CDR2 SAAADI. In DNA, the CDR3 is TGCGCCAGCAATGGGGGGGGCCGGGCGAACACTGAAGCTTTCTTT. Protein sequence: CASNGGGRANTEAFF.

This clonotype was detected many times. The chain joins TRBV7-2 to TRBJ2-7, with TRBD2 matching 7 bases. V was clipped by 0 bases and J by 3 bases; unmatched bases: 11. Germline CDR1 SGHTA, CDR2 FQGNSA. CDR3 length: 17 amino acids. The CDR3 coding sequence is TGTGCCAGCAGCTTAGCGGCGTCAGGCGGGAGAGTCTACGAGCAGTACTTC. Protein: CASSLAASGGRVYEQYF. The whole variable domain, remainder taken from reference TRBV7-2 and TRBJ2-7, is GAGVSQSPSNKVTEKGKDVELRCDPISGHTALYWYRQSLGQGLEFLIYFQGNSAPDKSGLPSDRFSAERTGGSVSTLTIQRTQQEDSAVYLCASSLAASGGRVYEQYFGPGTRLTVT.

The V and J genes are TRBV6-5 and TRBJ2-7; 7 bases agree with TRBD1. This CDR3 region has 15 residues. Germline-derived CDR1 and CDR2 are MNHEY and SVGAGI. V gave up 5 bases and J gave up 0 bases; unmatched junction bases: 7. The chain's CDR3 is CASSAGTESSYEQYF. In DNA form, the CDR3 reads TGTGCCAGCAGTGCCGGGACAGAGAGCTCCTACGAGCAGTACTTC.

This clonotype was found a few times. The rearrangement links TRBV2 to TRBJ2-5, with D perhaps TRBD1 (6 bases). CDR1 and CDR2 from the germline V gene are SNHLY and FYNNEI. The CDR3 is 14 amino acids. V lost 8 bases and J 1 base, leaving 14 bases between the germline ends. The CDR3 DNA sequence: TGTGCCAGCGGGAAGGGGGTGACCCAAGAGACCCAGTACTTC. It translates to CASGKGVTQETQYF.

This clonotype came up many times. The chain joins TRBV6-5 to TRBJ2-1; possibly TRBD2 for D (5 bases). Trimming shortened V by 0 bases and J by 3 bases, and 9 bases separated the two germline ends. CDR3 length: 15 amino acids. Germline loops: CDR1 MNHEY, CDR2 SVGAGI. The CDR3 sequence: CASSYSGALYNEQFF. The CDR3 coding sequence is TGTGCCAGCAGTTACTCGGGAGCCCTCTACAATGAGCAGTTCTTC.

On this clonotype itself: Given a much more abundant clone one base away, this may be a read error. CDR3 DNA sequence: TGCAGTGCTAGAGCTTCGAGAACTGAAGCTTTCTTT. Protein sequence: CSARASRTEAFF. The chain has TRBV20-1 and TRBJ1-1; D gene ambiguous. CDR3 length: 12 residues. The V end lost 1 base, the J end lost 5 bases, and 8 bases lay between the germline ends. CDR1 and CDR2 (germline): DFQATT, SNEGSKA (reference sequence).

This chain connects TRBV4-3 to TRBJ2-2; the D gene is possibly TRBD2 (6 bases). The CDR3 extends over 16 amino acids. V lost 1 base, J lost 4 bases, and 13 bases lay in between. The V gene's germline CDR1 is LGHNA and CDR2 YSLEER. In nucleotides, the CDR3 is TGCGCCAGCAGCCAAGGAGGAGGGTTGACCACCGGGGAGCTGTTTTTT. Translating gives CASSQGGGLTTGELFF.

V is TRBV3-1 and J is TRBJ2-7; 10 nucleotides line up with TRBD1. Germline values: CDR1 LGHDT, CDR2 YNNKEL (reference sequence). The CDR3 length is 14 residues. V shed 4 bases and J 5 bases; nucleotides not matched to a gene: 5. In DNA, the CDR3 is TGTGCCAGCAGCCCGACAGGGGGCTTTCACGAGCAGTACTTC. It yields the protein CASSPTGGFHEQYF.

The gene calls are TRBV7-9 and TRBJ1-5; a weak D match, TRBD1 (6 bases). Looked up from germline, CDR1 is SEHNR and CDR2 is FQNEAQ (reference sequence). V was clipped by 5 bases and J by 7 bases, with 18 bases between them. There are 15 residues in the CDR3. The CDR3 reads CASSPGGQAGQPQHF. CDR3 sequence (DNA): TGTGCCAGCAGCCCCGGGGGGCAGGCTGGCCAGCCCCAGCATTTT.

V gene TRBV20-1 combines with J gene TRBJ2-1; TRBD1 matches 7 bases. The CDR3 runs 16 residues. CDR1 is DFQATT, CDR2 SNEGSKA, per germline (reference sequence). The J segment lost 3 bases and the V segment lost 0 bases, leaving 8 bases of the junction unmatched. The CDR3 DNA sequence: TGCAGTGCTAGAGACTCTTCCGGGACAGTCTACAATGAGCAGTTCTTC. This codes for CSARDSSGTVYNEQFF.

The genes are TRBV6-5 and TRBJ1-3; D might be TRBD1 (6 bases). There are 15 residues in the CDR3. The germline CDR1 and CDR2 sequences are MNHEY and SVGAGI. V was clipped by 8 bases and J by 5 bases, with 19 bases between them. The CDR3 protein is CASAKQGIGRNTIYF. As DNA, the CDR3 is TGTGCCAGCGCAAAGCAGGGGATCGGGAGAAACACCATATATTTT.

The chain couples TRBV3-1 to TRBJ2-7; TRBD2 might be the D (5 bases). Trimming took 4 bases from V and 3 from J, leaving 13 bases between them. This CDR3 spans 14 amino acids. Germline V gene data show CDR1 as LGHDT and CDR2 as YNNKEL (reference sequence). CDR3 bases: TGTGCCAGCAGCCTTCGGGGTGTTAGCTACGAGCAGTACTTC. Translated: CASSLRGVSYEQYF.

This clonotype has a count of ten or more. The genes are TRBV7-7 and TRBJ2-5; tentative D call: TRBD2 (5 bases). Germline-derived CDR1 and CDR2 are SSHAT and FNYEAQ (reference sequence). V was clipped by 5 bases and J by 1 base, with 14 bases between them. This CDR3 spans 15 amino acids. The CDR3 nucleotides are TGTGCCAGCAGCCGCGGAGGTAGCTCCCAAGAGACCCAGTACTTC. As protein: CASSRGGSSQETQYF.

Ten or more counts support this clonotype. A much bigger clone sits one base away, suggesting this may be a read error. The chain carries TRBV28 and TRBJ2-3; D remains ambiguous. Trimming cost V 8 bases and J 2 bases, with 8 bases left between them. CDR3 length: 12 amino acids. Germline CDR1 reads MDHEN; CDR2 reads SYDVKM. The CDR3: CASGTATDTQYF. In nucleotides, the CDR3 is TGTGCCAGCGGAACGGCCACAGATACGCAGTATTTT.

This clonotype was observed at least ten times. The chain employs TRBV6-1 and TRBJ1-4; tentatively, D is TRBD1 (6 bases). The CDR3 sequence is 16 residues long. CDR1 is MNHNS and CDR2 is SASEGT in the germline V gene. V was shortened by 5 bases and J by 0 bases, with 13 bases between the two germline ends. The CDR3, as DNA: TGTGCCAGCAGTCTACCCAAGGGGGCAACTAATGAAAAACTGTTTTTT. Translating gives CASSLPKGATNEKLFF.